A single TCR beta chain is shown here with its context. Its cognate antigen is unknown. Barcoded TCR alpha and TCR beta cDNA libraries with UMIs came from 5'RACE using constant-segment primers. TCRdb ran MiXCR on the 5' RACE reads and lists one entry per CDR3 protein. The data contain about 250,000 distinct CDR3 sequences, roughly 14% of them singletons. These data come from a study of T-cell memory formation after mild COVID-19. The wider study: TCR clusters showed largely donor specificity.

Overall study findings and caveats: Cross-reactive memory seemingly joined, as some responding clones were found in pre-infection memory.

The CDR3 loop spans 17 amino acids. V gave up 0 bases and J gave up 0 bases, with 12 bases separating them. Per the germline V gene, CDR1 is LGHNA and CDR2 is YSLEER. Sequenced material: PBMCs or a T cell subset sorted from them (not recorded which). This chain connects TRBV4-3 to TRBJ1-3, with D possibly being TRBD1 (5 bases). This TCR was sampled from an adult woman who had mild COVID-19 (a few samples of this study predate the infection). Cell type and time point are not known. This CDR3 reads CASSQDPGRGSGNTIYF. CDR3 nucleotide sequence: TGCGCCAGCAGCCAAGATCCAGGGAGGGGCTCTGGAAACACCATATATTTT.